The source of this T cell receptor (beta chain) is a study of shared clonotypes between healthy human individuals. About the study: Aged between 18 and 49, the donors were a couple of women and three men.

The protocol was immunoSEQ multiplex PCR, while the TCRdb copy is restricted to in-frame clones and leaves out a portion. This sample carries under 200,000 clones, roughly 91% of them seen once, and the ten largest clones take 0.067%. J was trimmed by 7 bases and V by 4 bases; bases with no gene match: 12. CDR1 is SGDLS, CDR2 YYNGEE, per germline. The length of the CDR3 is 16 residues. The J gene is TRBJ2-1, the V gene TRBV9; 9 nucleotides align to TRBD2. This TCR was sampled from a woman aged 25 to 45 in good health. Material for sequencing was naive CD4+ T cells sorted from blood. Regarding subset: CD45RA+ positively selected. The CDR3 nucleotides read TGTGCCAGCAGCCCTTTAGCGGGAGTAAGAGGGAATGAGCAGTTCTTC. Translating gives CASSPLAGVRGNEQFF.